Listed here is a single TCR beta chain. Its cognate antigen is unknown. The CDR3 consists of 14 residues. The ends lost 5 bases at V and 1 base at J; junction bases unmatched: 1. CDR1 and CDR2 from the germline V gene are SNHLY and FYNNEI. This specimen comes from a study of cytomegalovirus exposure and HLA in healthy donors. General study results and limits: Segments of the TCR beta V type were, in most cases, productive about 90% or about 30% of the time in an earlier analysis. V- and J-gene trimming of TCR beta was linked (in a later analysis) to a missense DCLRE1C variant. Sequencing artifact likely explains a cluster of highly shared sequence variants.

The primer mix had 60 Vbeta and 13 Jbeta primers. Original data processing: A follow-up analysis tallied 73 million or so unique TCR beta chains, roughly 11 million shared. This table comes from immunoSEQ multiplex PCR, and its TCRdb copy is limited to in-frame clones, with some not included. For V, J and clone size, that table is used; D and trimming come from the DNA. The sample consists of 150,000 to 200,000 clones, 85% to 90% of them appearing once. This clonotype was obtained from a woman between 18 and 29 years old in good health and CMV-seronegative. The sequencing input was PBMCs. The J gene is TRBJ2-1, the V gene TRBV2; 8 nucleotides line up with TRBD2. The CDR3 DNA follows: TGTGCCAGCAGTATAGCGGGATCCTACAATGAGCAGTTCTTC. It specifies CASSIAGSYNEQFF.